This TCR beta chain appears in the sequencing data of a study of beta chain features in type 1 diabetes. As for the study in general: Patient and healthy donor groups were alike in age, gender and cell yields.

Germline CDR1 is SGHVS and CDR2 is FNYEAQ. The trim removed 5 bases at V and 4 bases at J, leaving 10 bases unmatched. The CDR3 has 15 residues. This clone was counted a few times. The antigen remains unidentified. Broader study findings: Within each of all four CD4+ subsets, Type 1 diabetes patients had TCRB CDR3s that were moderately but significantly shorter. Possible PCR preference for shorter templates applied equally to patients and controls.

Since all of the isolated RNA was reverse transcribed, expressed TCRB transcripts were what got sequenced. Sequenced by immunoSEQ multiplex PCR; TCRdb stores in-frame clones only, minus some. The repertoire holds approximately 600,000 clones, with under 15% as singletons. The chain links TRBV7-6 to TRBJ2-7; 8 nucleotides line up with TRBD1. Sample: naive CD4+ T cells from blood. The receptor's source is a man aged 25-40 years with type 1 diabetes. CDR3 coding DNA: TGTGCCAGCAGCCGCGGACAGGGTGGAAGATACGAGCAGTACTTC. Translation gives CASSRGQGGRYEQYF.